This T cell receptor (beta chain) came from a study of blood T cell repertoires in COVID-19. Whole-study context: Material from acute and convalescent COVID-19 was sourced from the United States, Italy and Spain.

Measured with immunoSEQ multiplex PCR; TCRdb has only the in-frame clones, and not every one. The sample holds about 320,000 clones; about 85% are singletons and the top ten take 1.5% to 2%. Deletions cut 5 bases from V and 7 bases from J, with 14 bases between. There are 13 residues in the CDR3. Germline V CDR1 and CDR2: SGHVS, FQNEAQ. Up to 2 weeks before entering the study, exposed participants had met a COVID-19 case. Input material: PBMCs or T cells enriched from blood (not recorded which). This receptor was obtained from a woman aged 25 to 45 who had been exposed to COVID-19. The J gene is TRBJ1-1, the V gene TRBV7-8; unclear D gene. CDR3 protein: CASSPLAPGEAFF. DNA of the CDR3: TGTGCCAGCAGCCCACTTGCCCCTGGTGAAGCTTTCTTT. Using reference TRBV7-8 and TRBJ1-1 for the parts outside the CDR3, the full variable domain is GAGVSQSPRYKVAKRGQDVALRCDPISGHVSLFWYQQALGQGPEFLTYFQNEAQLDKSGLPSDRFFAERPEGSVSTLKIQRTQQEDSAVYLCASSPLAPGEAFFGQGTRLTVV.